This T cell receptor (beta chain) was retrieved from a study of blood T cell repertoires in COVID-19. For the study at large: Samples of COVID-19 (acute and convalescent) were obtained from the United States, Italy and Spain. PBMCs, B-cell-depleted T cells, or T cells provided the cDNA or gDNA that made up the material.

V lost 1 base to trimming and J lost 9 bases, with 10 bases between them. The CDR3 is 13 amino acids. In germline, CDR1 is LNHNV, CDR2 YYDKDF (reference sequence). In the original analysis: Nucleated cell number was recorded as an estimate derived from reference gene primer amplification. Produced via immunoSEQ multiplex PCR; TCRdb's table is partial and in-frame only. Clonal size and the V and J genes are those of that table, whereas D and trimming came from the DNA. The sample includes some 240,000 clones, 80% to 90% seen only once; the top ten take approximately 4.6%. This sequence joins TRBV15 and TRBJ2-1; tentative D call: TRBD2 (5 bases). This receptor was identified in a woman between 40 and 55 years old who had recovered from COVID-19. The specimen was peripheral blood. DNA for the CDR3: TGTGCCACCAGCAGAGTTAGAGGGATTGAGCAGTTCTTC. Its protein product is CATSRVRGIEQFF.